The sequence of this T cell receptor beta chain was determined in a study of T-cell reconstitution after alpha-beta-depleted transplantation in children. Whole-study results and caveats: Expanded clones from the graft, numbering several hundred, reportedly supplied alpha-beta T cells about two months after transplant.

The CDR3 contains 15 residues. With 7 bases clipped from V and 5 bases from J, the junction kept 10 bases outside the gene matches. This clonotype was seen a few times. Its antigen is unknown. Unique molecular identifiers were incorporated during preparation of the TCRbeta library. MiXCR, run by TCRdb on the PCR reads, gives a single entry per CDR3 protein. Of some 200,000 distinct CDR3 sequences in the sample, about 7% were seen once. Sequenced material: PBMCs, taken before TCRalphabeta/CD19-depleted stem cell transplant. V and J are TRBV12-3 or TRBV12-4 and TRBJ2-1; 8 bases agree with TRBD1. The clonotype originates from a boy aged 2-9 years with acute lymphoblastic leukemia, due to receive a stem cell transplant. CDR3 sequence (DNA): TGTGCCAGCACCCCCCGGGACAGGTGGAACAATGAGCAGTTCTTC. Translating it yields CASTPRDRWNNEQFF.